This T cell receptor beta chain was observed in a study of early T cells in non-severe SARS-CoV-2 infection. TCRdb fed the 5' RACE reads into MiXCR, producing one record per CDR3 protein. The sample consists of about 81,000 distinct CDR3 sequences, 5.5% to 7.5% of them appearing once. This clonotype was detected once. This sequence was found in an adult who was a healthcare worker with PCR-confirmed SARS-CoV-2 infection or an uninfected control (not recorded which). The sample comprised whole blood.

The CDR3 reads CASRPQPGAYGYTF. The DNA for the CDR3 is TGCGCCAGCAGACCCCAGCCGGGGGCCTATGGCTACACCTTC. V usage is TRBV5-1 and J usage is TRBJ1-2; D possibly corresponds to TRBD1 (6 bases). The CDR3 length is 14 residues. CDR1 is SGHRS, CDR2 YFSETQ, per germline. With 5 bases removed from V and 4 bases from J, the gap between germline ends came to 15 bases.